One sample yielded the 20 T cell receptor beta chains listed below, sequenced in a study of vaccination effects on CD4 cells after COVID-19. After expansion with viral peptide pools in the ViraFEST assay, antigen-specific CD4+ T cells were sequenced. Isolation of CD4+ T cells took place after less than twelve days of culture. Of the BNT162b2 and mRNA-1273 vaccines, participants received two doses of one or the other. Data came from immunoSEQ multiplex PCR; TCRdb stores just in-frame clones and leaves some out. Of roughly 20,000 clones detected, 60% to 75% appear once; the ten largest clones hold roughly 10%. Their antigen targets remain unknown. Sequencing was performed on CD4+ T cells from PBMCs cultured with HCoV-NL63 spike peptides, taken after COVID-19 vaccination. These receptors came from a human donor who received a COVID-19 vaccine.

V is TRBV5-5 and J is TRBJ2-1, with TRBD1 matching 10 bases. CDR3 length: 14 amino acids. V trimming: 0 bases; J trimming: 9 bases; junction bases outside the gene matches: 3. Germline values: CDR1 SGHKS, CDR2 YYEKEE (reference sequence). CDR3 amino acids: CASSLGQGAIEQFF. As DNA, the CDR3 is TGTGCCAGCAGCTTGGGACAGGGGGCGATTGAGCAGTTCTTC. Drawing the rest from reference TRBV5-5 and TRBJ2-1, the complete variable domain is DAGVTQSPTHLIKTRGQQVTLRCSPISGHKSVSWYQQVLGQGPQFIFQYYEKEERGRGNFPDRFSARQFPNYSSELNVNALLLGDSALYLCASSLGQGAIEQFFGPGTRLTVL.

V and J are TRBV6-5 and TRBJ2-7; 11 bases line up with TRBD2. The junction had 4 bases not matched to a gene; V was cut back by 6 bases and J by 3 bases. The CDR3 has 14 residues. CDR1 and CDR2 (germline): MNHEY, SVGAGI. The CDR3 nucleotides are TGTGCCAGCAGAACTAGCGGGAGTCGCTACGAGCAGTACTTC. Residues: CASRTSGSRYEQYF.

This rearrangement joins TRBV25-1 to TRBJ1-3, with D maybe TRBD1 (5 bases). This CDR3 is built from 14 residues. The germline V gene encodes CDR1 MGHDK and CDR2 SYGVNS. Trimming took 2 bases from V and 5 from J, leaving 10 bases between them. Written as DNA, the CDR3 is TGTGCCAGCAGTGAACCAGGGAACCGAAACACCATATATTTT. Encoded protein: CASSEPGNRNTIYF.

This CDR3 is CASGPTGTEAFF. The CDR3 DNA reads as TGTGCTAGTGGCCCGACAGGGACTGAAGCTTTCTTT. The gene calls are TRBV12-5 and TRBJ1-1; TRBD1 aligns across 7 bases. The CDR3 is 12 amino acids. The trim removed 6 bases at V and 5 bases at J, leaving 3 bases unmatched. The germline V gene encodes CDR1 LGHNT and CDR2 FRNRAP.

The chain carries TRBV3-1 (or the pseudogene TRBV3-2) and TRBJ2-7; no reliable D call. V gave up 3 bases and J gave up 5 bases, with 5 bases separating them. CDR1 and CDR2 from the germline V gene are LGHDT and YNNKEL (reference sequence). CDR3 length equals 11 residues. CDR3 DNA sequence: TGTGCCAGCAGCCAGGTGGACGAGCAGTACTTC. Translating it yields CASSQVDEQYF.

CDR3 in amino acids: CASSLEPRVPYSPLHF. The DNA for the CDR3 is TGCGCCAGCAGCTTGGAGCCCAGGGTCCCCTACTCACCCCTCCACTTT. The chain couples TRBV5-1 to TRBJ1-6; D might be TRBD1 (5 bases). Per the germline V gene, CDR1 is SGHRS and CDR2 is YFSETQ. V lost 0 bases, J lost 10 bases, and 17 bases lay in between. This CDR3 is built from 16 residues. Full variable domain (remainder filled in from reference TRBV5-1 and TRBJ1-6): KAGVTQTPRYLIKTRGQQVTLSCSPISGHRSVSWYQQTPGQGLQFLFEYFSETQRNKGNFPGRFSGRQFSNSRSEMNVSTLELGDSALYLCASSLEPRVPYSPLHFGNGTRLTVT.

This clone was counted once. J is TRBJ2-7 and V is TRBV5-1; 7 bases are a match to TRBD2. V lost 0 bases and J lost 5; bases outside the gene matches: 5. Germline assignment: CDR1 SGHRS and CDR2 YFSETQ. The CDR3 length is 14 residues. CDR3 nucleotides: TGCGCCAGCAGCTTGGCCGTAGGGACTAACGAGCAGTACTTC. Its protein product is CASSLAVGTNEQYF.

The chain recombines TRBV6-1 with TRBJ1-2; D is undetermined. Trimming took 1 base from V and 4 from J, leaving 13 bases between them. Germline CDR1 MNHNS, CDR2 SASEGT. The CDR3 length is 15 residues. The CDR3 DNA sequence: TGTGCCAGCAGTGAAGTAGGTGACACTCTCTATGGCTACACCTTC. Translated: CASSEVGDTLYGYTF.

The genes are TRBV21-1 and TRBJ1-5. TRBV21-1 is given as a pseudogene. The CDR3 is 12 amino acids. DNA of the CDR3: TGTGCCAGCACCGGGACTGGTCAGCCCCAGCATTTT. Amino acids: CASTGTGQPQHF.

This CDR3 is CASSVAGVRLTGELFF. Here the CDR3 DNA reads TGTGCCAGCAGCGTCGCGGGAGTCAGGTTAACCGGGGAGCTGTTTTTT. The rearrangement uses TRBV9 and TRBJ2-2; 7 bases map to TRBD2. CDR3 length equals 16 residues. After removal of 2 bases from V and 5 bases from J, the junction contained 9 bases not matched to a gene. The germline CDR1 and CDR2 sequences are SGDLS and YYNGEE.

CDR3 region: CASSEFWSSGANVLTF. DNA of the CDR3: TGTGCCAGCAGTGAATTCTGGTCCTCTGGGGCCAACGTCCTGACTTTC. The rearrangement joins TRBV25-1 to TRBJ2-6; D gene uncertain. V lost 1 base and J lost 0, with 7 bases in between. This CDR3 comprises 16 residues. CDR1 is MGHDK, CDR2 SYGVNS, per germline.

CDR3 DNA: TGTGCCAGCAGCCTTAGCGGGGAACGAGCGGGTACGCAGTATTTT. Its protein is CASSLSGERAGTQYF. The rearrangement links TRBV5-4 to TRBJ2-3, with 8 bases matching TRBD2. The CDR3 has 15 amino acids. Germline CDR1 SGHNT, CDR2 YYREEE (reference sequence). J lost 8 bases, V lost 4 bases, and 12 bases had no gene match.

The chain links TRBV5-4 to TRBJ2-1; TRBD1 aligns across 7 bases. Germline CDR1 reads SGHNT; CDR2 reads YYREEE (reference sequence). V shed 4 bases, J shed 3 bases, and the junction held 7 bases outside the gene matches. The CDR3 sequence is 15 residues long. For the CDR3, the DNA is TGTGCCAGCAGCCACCGGACAGGAGACTACAATGAGCAGTTCTTC. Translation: CASSHRTGDYNEQFF.

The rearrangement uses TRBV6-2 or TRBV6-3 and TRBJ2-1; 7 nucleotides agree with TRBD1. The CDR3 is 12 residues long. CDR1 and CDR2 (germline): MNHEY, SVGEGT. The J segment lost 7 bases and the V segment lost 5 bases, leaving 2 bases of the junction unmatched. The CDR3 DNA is TGTGCCAGCAGTAGGGGGCGAAATGAGCAGTTCTTC. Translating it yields CASSRGRNEQFF.

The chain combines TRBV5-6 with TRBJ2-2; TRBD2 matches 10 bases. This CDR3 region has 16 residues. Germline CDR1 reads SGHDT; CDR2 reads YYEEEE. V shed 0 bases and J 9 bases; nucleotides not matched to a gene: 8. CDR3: CASSLGGASGSRELFF. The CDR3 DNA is TGTGCCAGCAGCTTGGGTGGGGCTAGCGGGAGCCGGGAGCTGTTTTTT.

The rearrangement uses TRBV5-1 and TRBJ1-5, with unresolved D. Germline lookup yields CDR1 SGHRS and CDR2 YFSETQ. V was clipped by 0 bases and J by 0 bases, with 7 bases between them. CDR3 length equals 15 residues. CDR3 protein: CASSLGGVSNQPQHF. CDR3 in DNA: TGCGCCAGCAGCTTGGGCGGTGTTAGCAATCAGCCCCAGCATTTT.

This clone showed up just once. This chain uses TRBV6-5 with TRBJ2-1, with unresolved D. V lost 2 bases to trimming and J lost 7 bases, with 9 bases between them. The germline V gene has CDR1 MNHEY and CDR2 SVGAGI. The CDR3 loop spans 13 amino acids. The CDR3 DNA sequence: TGTGCCAGCAGTTACCTCTTAGATAATGAGCAGTTCTTC. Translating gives CASSYLLDNEQFF.

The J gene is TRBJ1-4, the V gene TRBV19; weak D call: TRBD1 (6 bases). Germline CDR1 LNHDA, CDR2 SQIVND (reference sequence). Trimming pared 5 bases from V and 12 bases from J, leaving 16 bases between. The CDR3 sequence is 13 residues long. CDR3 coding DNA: TGTGCCAGTAGTGGGGACATCGGGAGTCAACTGTTTTTT. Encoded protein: CASSGDIGSQLFF. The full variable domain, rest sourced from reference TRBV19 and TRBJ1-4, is DGGITQSPKYLFRKEGQNVTLSCEQNLNHDAMYWYRQDPGQGLRLIYYSQIVNDFQKGDIAEGYSVSREKKESFPLTVTSAQKNPTAFYLCASSGDIGSQLFFGSGTQLSVL.

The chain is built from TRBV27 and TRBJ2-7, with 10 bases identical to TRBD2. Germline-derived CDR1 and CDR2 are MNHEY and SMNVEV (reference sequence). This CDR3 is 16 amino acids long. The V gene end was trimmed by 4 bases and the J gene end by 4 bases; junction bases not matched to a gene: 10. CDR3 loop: CASSSPKTSGAYEQYF. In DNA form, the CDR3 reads TGTGCCAGCAGTTCCCCCAAAACTAGCGGGGCGTACGAGCAGTACTTC.

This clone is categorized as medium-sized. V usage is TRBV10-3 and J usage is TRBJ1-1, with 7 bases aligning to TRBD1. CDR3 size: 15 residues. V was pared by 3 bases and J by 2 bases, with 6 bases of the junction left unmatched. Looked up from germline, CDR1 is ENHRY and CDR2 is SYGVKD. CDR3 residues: CAISDSGTVNTEAFF. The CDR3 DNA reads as TGTGCCATCAGTGATTCCGGGACAGTAAACACTGAAGCTTTCTTT.